This passage covers 11 T cell receptor beta chains from one sample sequenced in a study of cytomegalovirus exposure and HLA in healthy donors. The PCR employed 60 Vbeta primers together with 13 Jbeta primers. The repertoire was sequenced with immunoSEQ multiplex PCR; TCRdb's copy has only in-frame clones and lacks some. The sample lists around 110,000 clones; around 70% were seen once. What was sequenced was PBMCs. The receptors stem from a woman under 30 in good health and CMV-seronegative.

The rearrangement links TRBV6-1 to TRBJ1-1; weak D call: TRBD1 (6 bases). Germline V lookup: CDR1 MNHNS, CDR2 SASEGT. The CDR3 totals 13 residues. The V gene lost 4 bases and the J gene lost 3 bases, with 9 bases spanning the gap. The CDR3 region is CASSVGQHTEAFF. The CDR3 nucleotides read TGTGCCAGCAGTGTCGGACAGCACACTGAAGCTTTCTTT.

This chain joins TRBV29-1 and TRBJ1-2; possible D gene TRBD1, 5 bases. Trimming left V 4 bases short and J 7 bases short, with 10 bases between. This CDR3 has 11 residues. CDR1 and CDR2 (germline): SQVTM, ANQGSEA. CDR3 bases: TGCAGCGTTGGACGGAGGGGTGGCTACACCTTC. The encoded protein is CSVGRRGGYTF. Complete variable domain (other parts from reference TRBV29-1 and TRBJ1-2): SAVISQKPSRDICQRGTSLTIQCQVDSQVTMMFWYRQQPGQSLTLIATANQGSEATYESGFVIDKFPISRPNLTFSTLTVSNMSPEDSSIYLCSVGRRGGYTFGSGTRLTVV.

This clone has ten or more counts. The V call is TRBV29-1, the J call TRBJ2-3, with a weak D call TRBD2 (6 bases). CDR3 length: 14 residues. V lost 3 bases, J lost 6 bases, and 16 bases lay in between. Per the germline V gene, CDR1 is SQVTM and CDR2 is ANQGSEA. The CDR3 reads CSVDPRSGRDTQYF. DNA of the CDR3: TGCAGCGTTGACCCTCGGTCAGGGAGGGATACGCAGTATTTT.

The chain combines TRBV4-1 with TRBJ2-7, with TRBD2 matching 7 bases. J lost 1 base, V lost 3 bases, and 6 bases had no gene match. The CDR3 has 15 amino acids. Germline V CDR1 and CDR2: MGHRA, YSYEKL. In DNA, the CDR3 is TGCGCCAGCAGCCAGTCCTGGCGGGGGTCCTACGAGCAGTACTTC. Protein sequence: CASSQSWRGSYEQYF.

The gene calls are TRBV6-5 and TRBJ1-2; 8 bases are a match to TRBD1. CDR1 MNHEY and CDR2 SVGAGI come from the germline V gene. The junction had 14 bases not matched to a gene; V was cut back by 9 bases and J by 8 bases. The CDR3 extends over 14 amino acids. Here the CDR3 reads CASRSDRGSLGYTF. Written as DNA, the CDR3 is TGTGCCAGTAGGTCCGACAGGGGTTCGTTGGGCTACACCTTC.

J is TRBJ1-2 and V is TRBV6-1; D unclear. This CDR3 spans 15 amino acids. Germline assignment: CDR1 MNHNS and CDR2 SASEGT. With 0 bases removed from V and 5 bases from J, the gap between germline ends came to 13 bases. The CDR3 here is CASSEAFPTVYGYTF. The CDR3 bases are TGTGCCAGCAGTGAAGCTTTTCCCACAGTTTATGGCTACACCTTC.

The chain is built from TRBV4-1 and TRBJ1-3; tentatively, D is TRBD1 (5 bases). Germline V CDR1 and CDR2: MGHRA, YSYEKL. The germline V and J ends were trimmed by 0 bases and 2 bases, with 17 bases remaining between them. This CDR3 spans 18 amino acids. CDR3 loop: CASSQDRSGGKAGNTIYF. DNA of the CDR3: TGCGCCAGCAGCCAAGATCGATCGGGGGGGAAGGCTGGAAACACCATATATTTT.

This clone has a handful of counts. The chain uses TRBV5-1 and TRBJ2-7; 7 bases line up with TRBD1. The junction had 4 bases not matched to a gene; V was cut back by 1 base and J by 3 bases. This CDR3 region has 14 residues. CDR1 and CDR2 (germline): SGHRS, YFSETQ. CDR3 residues: CASSLNRDSYEQYF. CDR3 DNA sequence: TGCGCCAGCAGCTTGAATAGGGACAGCTACGAGCAGTACTTC.

This clone has a handful of counts. This sequence joins TRBV7-9 and TRBJ2-7; 9 positions agree with TRBD2. Trimming cost V 5 bases and J 2 bases; bases outside gene matches: 4. The CDR3 runs 14 residues. Germline lookup yields CDR1 SEHNR and CDR2 FQNEAQ (reference sequence). DNA for the CDR3: TGTGCCAGCAGCCGACTAGCGGCCCCCTACGAGCAGTACTTC. This sequence encodes CASSRLAAPYEQYF.

The chain combines TRBV29-1 with TRBJ1-3, with D hard to call. The CDR3 is 13 amino acids. Trimming stripped 2 bases from V and 7 bases from J, with 12 bases between. Germline CDR1 SQVTM, CDR2 ANQGSEA. Written as DNA, the CDR3 is TGCAGCGTTGAAATCCCTCCCGGGAACACCATATATTTT. Its protein is CSVEIPPGNTIYF.

The CDR3 loop is CASGLQLNTEAFF. The CDR3 DNA reads as TGTGCCAGCGGACTACAGTTGAACACTGAAGCTTTCTTT. The chain is built from TRBV2 and TRBJ1-1, with D uncertain. Germline V gene sequence: CDR1 SNHLY, CDR2 FYNNEI. Trimming took 8 bases from V and 0 from J, leaving 10 bases between them. The CDR3 has 13 amino acids.